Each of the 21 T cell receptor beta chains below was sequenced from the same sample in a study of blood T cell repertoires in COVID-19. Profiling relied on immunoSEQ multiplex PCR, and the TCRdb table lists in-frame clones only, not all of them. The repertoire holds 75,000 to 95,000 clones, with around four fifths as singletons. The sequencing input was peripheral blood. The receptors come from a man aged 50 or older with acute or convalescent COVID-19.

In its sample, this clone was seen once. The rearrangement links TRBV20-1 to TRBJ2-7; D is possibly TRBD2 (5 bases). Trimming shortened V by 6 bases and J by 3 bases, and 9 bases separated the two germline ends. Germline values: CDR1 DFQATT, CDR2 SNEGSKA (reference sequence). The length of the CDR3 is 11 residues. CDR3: CSAPEGYEQYF. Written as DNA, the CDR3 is TGCAGTGCCCCAGAGGGCTACGAGCAGTACTTC.

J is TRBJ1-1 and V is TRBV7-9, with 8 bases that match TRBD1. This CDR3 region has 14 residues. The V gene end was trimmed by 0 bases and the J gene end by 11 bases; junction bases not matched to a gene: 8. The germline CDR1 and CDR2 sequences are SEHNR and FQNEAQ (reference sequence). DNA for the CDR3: TGTGCCAGCAGCTTAGCCAGACAGGGGATAGTGGCTTTCTTT. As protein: CASSLARQGIVAFF.

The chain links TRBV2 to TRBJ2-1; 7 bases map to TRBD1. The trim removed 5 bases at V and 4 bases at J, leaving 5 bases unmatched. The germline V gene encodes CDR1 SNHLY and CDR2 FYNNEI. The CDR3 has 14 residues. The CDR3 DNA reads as TGTGCCAGCAGTAGCCAGGGGGTTTACAATGAGCAGTTCTTC. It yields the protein CASSSQGVYNEQFF.

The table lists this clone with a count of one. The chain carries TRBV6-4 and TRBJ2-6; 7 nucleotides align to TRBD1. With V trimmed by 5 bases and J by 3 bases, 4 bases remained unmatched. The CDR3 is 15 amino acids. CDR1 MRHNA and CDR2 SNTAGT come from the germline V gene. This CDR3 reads CASSTGVGGANVLTF. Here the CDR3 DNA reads TGTGCCAGCAGTACAGGGGTCGGTGGGGCCAACGTCCTGACTTTC.

CDR3 in DNA: TGTGCCAGCAGTTACAGCACCGACACTGAAGCTTTCTTT. Translating it yields CASSYSTDTEAFF. This sequence joins TRBV6-5 and TRBJ1-1; no firm D call. Germline CDR1 reads MNHEY; CDR2 reads SVGAGI. The CDR3 totals 13 residues. The V end was cut by 2 bases, the J end by 3 bases, with 7 bases between.

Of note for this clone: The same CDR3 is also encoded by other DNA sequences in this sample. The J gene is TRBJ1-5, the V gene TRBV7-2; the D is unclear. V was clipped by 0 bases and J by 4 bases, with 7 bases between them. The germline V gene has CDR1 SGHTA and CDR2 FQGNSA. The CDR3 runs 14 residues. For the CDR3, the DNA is TGTGCCAGCAGCTTAGCTTCGGGGAATCAGCCCCAGCATTTT. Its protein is CASSLASGNQPQHF.

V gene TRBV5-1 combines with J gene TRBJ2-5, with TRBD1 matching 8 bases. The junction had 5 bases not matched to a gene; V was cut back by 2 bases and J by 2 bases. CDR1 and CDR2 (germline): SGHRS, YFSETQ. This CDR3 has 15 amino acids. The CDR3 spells CASSLQGGIQETQYF. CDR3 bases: TGCGCCAGCAGCTTACAGGGGGGAATTCAAGAGACCCAGTACTTC.

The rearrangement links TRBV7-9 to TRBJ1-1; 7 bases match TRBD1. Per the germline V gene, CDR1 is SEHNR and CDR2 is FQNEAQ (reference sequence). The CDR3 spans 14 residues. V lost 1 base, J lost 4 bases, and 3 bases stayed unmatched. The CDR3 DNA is TGTGCCAGCAGCTTAGAAGGGGGCGGCACTGAAGCTTTCTTT. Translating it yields CASSLEGGGTEAFF. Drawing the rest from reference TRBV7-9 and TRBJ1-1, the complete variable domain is DTGVSQNPRHKITKRGQNVTFRCDPISEHNRLYWYRQTLGQGPEFLTYFQNEAQLEKSRLLSDRFSAERPKGSFSTLEIQRTEQGDSAMYLCASSLEGGGTEAFFGQGTRLTVV.

CDR3: CASIWGESNQPQHF. The CDR3 region has the DNA TGTGCCAGCATTTGGGGGGAGAGCAATCAGCCCCAGCATTTT. The rearrangement uses TRBV6-5 and TRBJ1-5, with D maybe TRBD1 (5 bases). This CDR3 contains 14 residues. CDR1 MNHEY and CDR2 SVGAGI come from the germline V gene. Between the trimmed V and J ends, which lost 7 bases and 1 base, there was a span of 11 bases.

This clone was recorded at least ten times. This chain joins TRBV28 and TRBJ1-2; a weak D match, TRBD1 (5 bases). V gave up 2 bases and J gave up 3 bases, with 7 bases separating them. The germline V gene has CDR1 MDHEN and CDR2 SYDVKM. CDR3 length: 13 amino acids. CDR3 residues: CASSLVTDYGYTF. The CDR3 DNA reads TGTGCCAGCAGTTTAGTGACAGACTATGGCTACACCTTC.

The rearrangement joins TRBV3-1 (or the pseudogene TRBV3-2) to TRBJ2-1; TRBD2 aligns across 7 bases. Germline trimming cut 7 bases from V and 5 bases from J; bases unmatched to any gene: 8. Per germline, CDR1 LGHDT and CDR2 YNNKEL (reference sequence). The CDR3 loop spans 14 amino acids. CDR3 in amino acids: CASTLTSENNEQFF. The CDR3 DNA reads TGTGCCAGCACCCTTACTAGCGAGAACAATGAGCAGTTCTTC.

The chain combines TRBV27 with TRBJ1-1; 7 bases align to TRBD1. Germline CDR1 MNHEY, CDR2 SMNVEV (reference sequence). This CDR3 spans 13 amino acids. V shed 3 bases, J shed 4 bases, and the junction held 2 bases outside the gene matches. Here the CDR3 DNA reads TGTGCCAGCAGTTTGACAGGGCTCACTGAAGCTTTCTTT. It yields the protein CASSLTGLTEAFF.

The CDR3 loop reads CASSLVPGEPSSPLHF. The CDR3 region has the DNA TGCGCCAGCAGCTTGGTCCCGGGAGAACCCTCTTCACCCCTCCACTTT. The gene calls are TRBV5-1 and TRBJ1-6; D gene unclear. Germline CDR1 reads SGHRS; CDR2 reads YFSETQ. V lost 0 bases and J lost 9, with 16 bases in between. This CDR3 is built from 16 residues.

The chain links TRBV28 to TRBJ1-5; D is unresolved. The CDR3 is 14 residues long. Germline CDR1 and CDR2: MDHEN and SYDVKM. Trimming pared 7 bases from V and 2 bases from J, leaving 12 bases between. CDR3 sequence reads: CASTPGLGNQPQHF. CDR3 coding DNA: TGTGCCAGCACCCCCGGTTTAGGCAATCAGCCCCAGCATTTT.

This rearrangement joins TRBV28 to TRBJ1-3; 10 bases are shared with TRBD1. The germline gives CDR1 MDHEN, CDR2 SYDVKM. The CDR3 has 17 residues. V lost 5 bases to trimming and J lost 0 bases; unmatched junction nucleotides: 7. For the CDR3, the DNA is TGTGCCAGCAGTCTCCCGGGACAGGGGAGCTCTGGAAACACCATATATTTT. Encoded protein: CASSLPGQGSSGNTIYF.

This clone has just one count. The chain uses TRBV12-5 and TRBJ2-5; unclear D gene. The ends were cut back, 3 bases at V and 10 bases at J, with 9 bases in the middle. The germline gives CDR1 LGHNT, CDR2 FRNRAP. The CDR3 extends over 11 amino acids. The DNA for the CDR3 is TGTGCTAGTGGTTTAGATAGAGACCAGTACTTC. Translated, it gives CASGLDRDQYF.

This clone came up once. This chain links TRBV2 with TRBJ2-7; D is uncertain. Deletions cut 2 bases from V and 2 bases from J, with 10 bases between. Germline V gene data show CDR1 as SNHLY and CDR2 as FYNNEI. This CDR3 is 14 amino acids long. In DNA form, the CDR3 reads TGTGCCAGCAGTGAACAAGGAGCCCCCTACGAGCAGTACTTC. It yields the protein CASSEQGAPYEQYF.

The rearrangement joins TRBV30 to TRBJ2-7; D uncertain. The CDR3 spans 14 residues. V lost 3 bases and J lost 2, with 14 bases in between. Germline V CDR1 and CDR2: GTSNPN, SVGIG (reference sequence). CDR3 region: CAWSFSSSPYEQYF. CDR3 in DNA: TGTGCCTGGAGCTTCTCCTCGAGTCCCTACGAGCAGTACTTC.

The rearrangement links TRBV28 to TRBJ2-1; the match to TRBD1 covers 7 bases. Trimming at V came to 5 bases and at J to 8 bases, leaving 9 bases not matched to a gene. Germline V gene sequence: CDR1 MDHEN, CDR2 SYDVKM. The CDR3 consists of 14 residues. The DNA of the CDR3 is TGTGCCAGCAGTGTAACCAACAGGGGCGATGAGCAGTTCTTC. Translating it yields CASSVTNRGDEQFF.

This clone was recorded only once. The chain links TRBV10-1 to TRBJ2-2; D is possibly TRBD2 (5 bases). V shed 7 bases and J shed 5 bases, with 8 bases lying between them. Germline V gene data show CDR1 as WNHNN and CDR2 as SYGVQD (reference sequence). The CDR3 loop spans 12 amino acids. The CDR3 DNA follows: TGCGCCAGCACGAGGGAAACCGGGGAGCTGTTTTTT. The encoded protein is CASTRETGELFF.

Here the CDR3 reads CASSERSSGANVLTF. CDR3 sequence (DNA): TGTGCCAGCAGTGAGCGGAGCTCTGGGGCCAACGTCCTGACTTTC. The rearrangement uses TRBV6-1 and TRBJ2-6, with D unclear. There are 15 residues in the CDR3. V was trimmed by 3 bases and J by 0 bases, leaving 6 bases between them. CDR1 is MNHNS, CDR2 SASEGT, per germline.